The rows below give T cell receptor beta chains drawn from one sample of a study of control samples from healthy donors and cancer patients. Sequencing used immunoSEQ multiplex PCR; TCRdb keeps in-frame clones, though not all of them. The sample has some 220,000 clones, roughly 94% seen once. The material sequenced was blood. Source of these receptors: a man aged 45 to 65 in good health. Each CDR3 is given with its conserved first and last residue. The D gene is left open where the match is weak.

D gene	V gene	J gene	CDR3 DNA	CDR3 protein
-	TRBV7-9	TRBJ2-7	TGTGCCAGCAGCTCTGGGGGCGTCCGGCAGTACTTC	CASSSGGVRQYF
-	TRBV6-5	TRBJ1-2	TGTGCCAGCAGTTACTCCCAGGGATCGGGTGGCTACACCTTC	CASSYSQGSGGYTF
-	TRBV7-9	TRBJ1-6	TGTGCTATCCCCGGCGGGGTTCCCTATAATTCACCCCTCCACTTT	CAIPGGVPYNSPLHF
-	TRBV5-1	TRBJ2-5	TGCGCCAGCAGCTTGGCGGACAGCCAAGAGACCCAGTACTTC	CASSLADSQETQYF
TRBD1	TRBV5-1	TRBJ1-4	TGCGCCAGCAGCTTGACAGGGGATGGGGAAAAACTGTTTTTT	CASSLTGDGEKLFF
-	TRBV2	TRBJ1-5	TGTGCCAGCAGTGAAGACAGCTCGGCTCAGCCCCAGCATTTT	CASSEDSSAQPQHF
-	TRBV7-9	TRBJ1-5	TGTGCCAGCAGCTTAGCTGGGCGGGGAGGGAATCAGCCCCAGCATTTT	CASSLAGRGGNQPQHF
-	TRBV9	TRBJ1-6	TGTGCCAGCAGCGTAGACCCCCTTAATTCACCCCTCCACTTT	CASSVDPLNSPLHF
TRBD1	TRBV5-1	TRBJ2-7	TGCGCCAGCAGTTATTCCGGGACAGGGGGTTACGAGCAGTACTTC	CASSYSGTGGYEQYF
-	TRBV11-3	TRBJ2-2	TGTGCCAGCAGCTTAGTCTCGACCGGGGAGCTGTTTTTT	CASSLVSTGELFF